The sequence of this TCR beta chain was determined in a study of T cells in localized non-small cell lung cancer. Overall study results and limits: Investigators sequenced only a single tumor region, leaving heterogeneity possible. Patients showing higher blood T cell density tended to see longer overall survival.

CDR1 SGHDT and CDR2 YYEEEE come from the germline V gene. The CDR3 extends over 13 amino acids. Trimming cost V 2 bases and J 10 bases, with 15 bases left between them. Libraries were prepared by immunoSEQ multiplex PCR; TCRdb keeps only in-frame clonotypes and omits some of them. The data hold 48,000 or so clones, with 86% observed a single time. Worth noting for this clone: As yet, its antigen is unknown.

V and J are TRBV5-6 and TRBJ1-1; D remains ambiguous. The receptor was isolated from a male donor aged 60 or over with stage III squamous cell lung carcinoma. Sequenced material: peripheral blood, taken before any cancer treatment. The chain's CDR3 is CASSLFSASVAFF. For the CDR3, the DNA is TGTGCCAGCAGCTTATTCTCAGCAAGCGTAGCTTTCTTT.